This is a list of T cell receptor beta chains from one sample in a study of cytomegalovirus exposure and HLA in healthy donors. Some clones are missing from TCRdb's copy, which holds only in-frame ones; the method was immunoSEQ multiplex PCR. The sample shows 95,000 to 150,000 clones, about 75% of them seen only once. Sequenced input: PBMCs. The receptors come from a man between 60 and 70 years old in good health and CMV-seropositive. The CDR3 runs from the conserved cysteine through the conserved F or W. Fields, in order: J gene, V gene, CDR3 protein.

J: TRBJ1-4
V: TRBV4-2
CDR3: CASSPSVGEEEKLFF

J: TRBJ1-4
V: TRBV10-3
CDR3: CAISEYGVGAEKLFF

J: TRBJ1-2
V: TRBV4-1
CDR3: CASSQRQISGRKIYTF

J: TRBJ1-2
V: TRBV7-9
CDR3: CASSTGQVYGYTF

J: TRBJ2-4
V: TRBV7-3
CDR3: CASSPDGKNIQYF

J: TRBJ2-7
V: TRBV29-1
CDR3: CSVEGLEGTYEQYF

J: TRBJ1-2
V: TRBV30
CDR3: CAWSVGRNYGYTF

J: TRBJ2-1
V: TRBV18
CDR3: CASSPMEGAYNEQFF

J: TRBJ1-6
V: TRBV27
CDR3: CASRDIGSYNSPLHF

J: TRBJ2-5
V: TRBV5-8
CDR3: CASSLKSGETQYF

J: TRBJ1-1
V: TRBV15
CDR3: CATSRGMTGGPAFF

J: TRBJ2-1
V: TRBV2
CDR3: CASSDRLARKQFF

J: TRBJ1-5
V: TRBV19
CDR3: CANGDRADQPQHF

J: TRBJ2-7
V: TRBV2
CDR3: CASSSGTGTLEQYF

J: TRBJ1-5
V: TRBV4-1
CDR3: CASSQAAQSNQPQHF

J: TRBJ2-2
V: TRBV7-8
CDR3: CASSLQGADTGELFF

J: TRBJ1-5
V: TRBV27
CDR3: CASSSPKREYSNQPQHF

J: TRBJ1-1
V: TRBV6-5
CDR3: CASSYADRFTEAFF

J: TRBJ2-7
V: TRBV5-6
CDR3: CASSQGTGATYEQYF

J: TRBJ2-7
V: TRBV29-1
CDR3: CSVESGFYEQYF

J: TRBJ1-4
V: TRBV30
CDR3: CAWSGARGNEEKLFF

J: TRBJ2-7
V: TRBV28
CDR3: CASSFLPGQGASYEQYF

J: TRBJ2-5
V: TRBV6-5
CDR3: CASSSRQGVETQYF

J: TRBJ2-5
V: TRBV5-1
CDR3: CASSMDGSQETQYF

J: TRBJ1-2
V: TRBV5-1
CDR3: CASSLEAALNYGYTF

J: TRBJ1-1
V: TRBV29-1
CDR3: CSVLQGRTEAFF

J: TRBJ2-5
V: TRBV7-3
CDR3: CASSYQGGETQYF

J: TRBJ1-4
V: TRBV5-1
CDR3: CASSPGLGKENEKLFF

J: TRBJ2-3
V: TRBV7-9
CDR3: CASRRTTGGSTDTQYF

J: TRBJ1-1
V: TRBV5-1
CDR3: CASGGTVMNTEAFF

J: TRBJ1-1
V: TRBV30
CDR3: CAWKQTGDTEAFF

J: TRBJ1-3
V: TRBV4-1
CDR3: CASSQDEDRGYTIYF

J: TRBJ1-5
V: TRBV4-1
CDR3: CASSHWAGKSNQPQHF

J: -
V: TRBV9
CDR3: CASSPGRGSEQYF

J: TRBJ2-7
V: TRBV6-5
CDR3: CASSPASSYEQYF

J: TRBJ2-1
V: TRBV4-1
CDR3: CASSRGTGVINEQFF

J: TRBJ2-3
V: TRBV5-8
CDR3: CASRSTGSTDTQYF

J: -
V: TRBV7-9
CDR3: CASRLTTGHEQYF

J: TRBJ1-5
V: TRBV19
CDR3: CASTLRVSNQPQHF

J: TRBJ2-7
V: TRBV7-2
CDR3: CASREGSGRPYEQYF

J: TRBJ2-7
V: TRBV27
CDR3: CASGRTWTSGSGQYF

J: TRBJ1-2
V: TRBV5-4
CDR3: CASSGEVGGYTF

J: TRBJ1-6
V: TRBV2
CDR3: CASRIDRAALNSPLHF

J: TRBJ1-5
V: TRBV7-9
CDR3: CASSLAGDNQPQHF

J: TRBJ2-1
V: TRBV15
CDR3: CATSRGPSGSYNEQFF

J: TRBJ2-7
V: TRBV19
CDR3: CASSAPIKQGVSYEQYF

J: TRBJ2-1
V: TRBV27
CDR3: CASTGGLAGVYEQFF

J: TRBJ1-4
V: TRBV7-9
CDR3: CASSRDRDPNEKLFF

J: TRBJ2-1
V: TRBV4-1
CDR3: CASSQDGSTGKFF

J: TRBJ1-5
V: TRBV19
CDR3: CASSSQSLGNQPQHF

J: TRBJ1-5
V: TRBV10-2
CDR3: CASSGQGGNQPQHF

J: TRBJ1-1
V: TRBV27
CDR3: CASKSMEGVNTEAFF

J: TRBJ2-1
V: TRBV2
CDR3: CASSRVSFGEQFF

J: TRBJ1-1
V: TRBV9
CDR3: CASSQTGLGNTEAFF

J: TRBJ2-2
V: TRBV5-1
CDR3: CASSLVAGNTGELFF

J: TRBJ2-3
V: TRBV5-6
CDR3: CASSFDRLKYF

J: TRBJ1-2
V: TRBV28
CDR3: CASRGEGHRGYTF

J: TRBJ1-2
V: TRBV7-9
CDR3: CASSLVTGGNYGYTF

J: TRBJ2-7
V: TRBV5-6
CDR3: CASSLTGYYEQYF